The 13 T cell receptor beta chains below come from one sample, sequenced in a study of molecular identifiers for immune sequencing clone quantification. Each CDR3 protein is one row after TCRdb ran MiXCR on the PCR reads. Among approximately 550,000 distinct CDR3 sequences listed, around 25% were seen once. Sequenced sample: naive CD8+ T cells from blood, with Jurkat cell RNA spiked in. Subset noted: FACS-sorted CD8+CD4-CCR7+CD45RA+ naive T cells. These receptors were collected from a human donor in good health. Some libraries in this study had Jurkat cell RNA spiked in.

Of note for this clonotype: Being one base from a much bigger clone, this may be a read error. CDR3 bases: TGTGCCTGCAGCTCGTTCGACCCTGAAGCTTTCTTT. Protein: CACSSFDPEAFF. The chain recombines TRBV13 with TRBJ1-1, with unresolved D. Germline V gives CDR1 PRHDT, CDR2 FYEKMQ (reference sequence). This CDR3 has 12 amino acids.

This clonotype was recorded once. This chain links TRBV5-6 with TRBJ2-1, with 8 positions matching TRBD2. This CDR3 is built from 14 residues. Germline assignment: CDR1 SGHDT and CDR2 YYEEEE. The V segment lost 5 bases and the J segment 8 bases; nucleotides outside the gene matches: 9. The CDR3 bases are TGTGCCAGCAGTGCGTGGGGGACTAGATATGAGCAGTTCTTC. It translates to CASSAWGTRYEQFF.

This clonotype was observed at least ten times. The CDR3 nucleotides are TGTGCCAGCAGCTTAGATGGGACAGGGACGTTCCATGAGCAGTTCTTC. Translated: CASSLDGTGTFHEQFF. The chain carries TRBV7-2 and TRBJ2-1; 9 bases match TRBD1. The CDR3 spans 16 residues. The ends lost 1 base at V and 8 bases at J; junction bases unmatched: 9. The germline V gene encodes CDR1 SGHTA and CDR2 FQGNSA. Complete variable domain (other parts from reference TRBV7-2 and TRBJ2-1): GAGVSQSPSNKVTEKGKDVELRCDPISGHTALYWYRQSLGQGLEFLIYFQGNSAPDKSGLPSDRFSAERTGGSVSTLTIQRTQQEDSAVYLCASSLDGTGTFHEQFFGPGTRLTVL.

This chain joins TRBV5-6 and TRBJ1-1, with TRBD1 as a possible D gene (5 bases). The germline V gene encodes CDR1 SGHDT and CDR2 YYEEEE. There are 16 residues in the CDR3. The ends were cut back, 4 bases at V and 0 bases at J, with 16 bases in the middle. The CDR3 protein is CASSLRPGRMNTEAFF. In DNA form, the CDR3 reads TGTGCCAGCAGCCTAAGACCGGGACGGATGAACACTGAAGCTTTCTTT.

In this sample, this clonotype turned up a few times. The chain uses TRBV2 and TRBJ2-5; D uncertain. Germline V gives CDR1 SNHLY, CDR2 FYNNEI. The germline V and J ends were trimmed by 6 bases and 4 bases, with 15 bases remaining between them. The CDR3 is 14 residues long. This CDR3 is CASSGRIKIETQYF. The CDR3 nucleotides are TGTGCCAGCAGCGGCCGAATAAAAATAGAGACCCAGTACTTC.

The chain has TRBV4-1 and TRBJ2-3; tentative D call: TRBD2 (5 bases). The V gene lost 11 bases and the J gene lost 0 bases, with 24 bases spanning the gap. The germline CDR1 and CDR2 sequences are MGHRA and YSYEKL. The CDR3 consists of 17 residues. This CDR3 reads CARRQDLGRTSTDTQYF. For the CDR3, the DNA is TGCGCCCGCCGCCAAGATCTAGGGCGGACTAGCACAGATACGCAGTATTTT.

The chain couples TRBV11-2 to TRBJ1-2; D is uncertain. Trimming shortened V by 1 base and J by 4 bases, and 4 bases separated the two germline ends. CDR1 and CDR2 from the germline V gene are SGHAT and FQNNGV. The CDR3 length is 12 residues. The CDR3 sequence is CASSLVPYGYTF. For the CDR3, the DNA is TGTGCCAGCAGCTTAGTCCCCTATGGCTACACCTTC.

The chain couples TRBV7-9 to TRBJ1-1; D remains unclear. Between the trimmed V and J ends, which lost 5 bases and 3 bases, there was a span of 4 bases. The germline V gene encodes CDR1 SEHNR and CDR2 FQNEAQ (reference sequence). The CDR3 extends over 11 amino acids. DNA of the CDR3: TGTGCCAGCAGCGGGCACACTGAAGCTTTCTTT. This translates into CASSGHTEAFF.

Concerning this clonotype: This may be a read error, as it is one base from a much larger clone. The rearrangement links TRBV4-3 to TRBJ2-3, with no clear D. From germline, CDR1 is LGHNA and CDR2 YSLEER. V was cut by 0 bases and J by 2 bases, with 6 bases left in between. The CDR3 is made up of 14 amino acids. The CDR3 coding sequence is TGCGCCAGCAGCCAAGATATTCCCACAGATACGCAGTATTTT. Encoded protein: CASSQDIPTDTQYF.

This clonotype has a handful of counts. The J gene is TRBJ2-7, the V gene TRBV4-1; TRBD2 matches at 9 bases. Germline CDR1 reads MGHRA; CDR2 reads YSYEKL. J was trimmed by 3 bases and V by 1 base; bases with no gene match: 4. The CDR3 runs to 15 residues. CDR3 region: CASSQGRGGLYEQYF. CDR3 in DNA: TGCGCCAGCAGCCAAGGGCGGGGGGGCCTCTACGAGCAGTACTTC.

At least ten counts were recorded for this clonotype. This chain joins TRBV4-1 and TRBJ1-1; D remains unclear. V was pared by 1 base and J by 0 bases, with 6 bases between. The germline CDR1 and CDR2 sequences are MGHRA and YSYEKL. The CDR3 totals 14 residues. CDR3 residues: CASSQGPMNTEAFF. The CDR3 nucleotides are TGCGCCAGCAGCCAAGGACCGATGAACACTGAAGCTTTCTTT.

This clonotype was picked up one time. A clone one base away is much larger, so this may be a read error. The V call is TRBV28, the J call TRBJ2-3; D is unresolved. Germline CDR1 reads MDHEN; CDR2 reads SYDVKM. Trimming took 8 bases from V and 13 from J, leaving 22 bases between them. The length of the CDR3 is 13 residues. The CDR3 sequence is CASSPLRVRGEYF. The CDR3 region has the DNA TGTGCCAGCTCCCCCCTACGGGTCCGTGGGGAGTATTTT.

The V gene is TRBV10-3, the J gene TRBJ1-6; D is unresolved. The CDR3 is made up of 13 amino acids. The V end was cut by 7 bases, the J end by 7 bases, with 11 bases between. Germline CDR1 and CDR2: ENHRY and SYGVKD. CDR3 region: CAITPGPNSPLHF. The CDR3 nucleotides are TGTGCCATCACTCCAGGACCAAATTCACCCCTCCACTTT.